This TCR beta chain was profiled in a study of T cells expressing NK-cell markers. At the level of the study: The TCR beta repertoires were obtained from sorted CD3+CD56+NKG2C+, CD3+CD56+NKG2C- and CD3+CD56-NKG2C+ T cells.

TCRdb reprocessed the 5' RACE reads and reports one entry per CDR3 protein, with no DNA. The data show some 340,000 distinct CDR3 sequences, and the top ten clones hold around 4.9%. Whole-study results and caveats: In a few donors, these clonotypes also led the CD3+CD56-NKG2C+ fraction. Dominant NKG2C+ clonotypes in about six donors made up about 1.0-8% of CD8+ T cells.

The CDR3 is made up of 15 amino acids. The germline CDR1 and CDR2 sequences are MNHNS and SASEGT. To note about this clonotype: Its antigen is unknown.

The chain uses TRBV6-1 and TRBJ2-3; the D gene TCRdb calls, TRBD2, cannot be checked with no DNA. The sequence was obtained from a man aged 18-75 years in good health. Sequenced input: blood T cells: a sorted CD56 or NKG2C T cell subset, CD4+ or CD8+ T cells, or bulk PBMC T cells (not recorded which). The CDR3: CASRLGPARTDTQYF.